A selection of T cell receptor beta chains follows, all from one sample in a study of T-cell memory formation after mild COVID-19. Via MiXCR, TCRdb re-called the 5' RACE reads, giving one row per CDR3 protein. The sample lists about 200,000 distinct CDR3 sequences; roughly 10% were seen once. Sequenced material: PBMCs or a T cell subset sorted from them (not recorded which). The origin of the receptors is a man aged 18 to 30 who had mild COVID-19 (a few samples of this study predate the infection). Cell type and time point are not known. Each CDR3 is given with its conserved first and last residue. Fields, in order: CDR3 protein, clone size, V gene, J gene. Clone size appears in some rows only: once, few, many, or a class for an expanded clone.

CASSLEPRNTEAFF,NA,TRBV28,TRBJ1-1
CASSLRDGYGYTF,NA,TRBV7-8,TRBJ1-2
CASRASGSFTAPLHF,few,TRBV5-4,TRBJ1-6
CASSRETNSPLHF,many,TRBV7-3,TRBJ1-6
CSARDNYPPGCYF,few,TRBV20-1,TRBJ2-1
CASSQDPQINYGYTF,few,TRBV4-2,TRBJ1-2
CASTALDSYNEQFF,NA,TRBV27,TRBJ2-1
CASRDRGTGELFF,once,TRBV6-2/TRBV6-3,TRBJ2-2
CASSSGQGNTDTQYF,few,TRBV5-1,TRBJ2-3
CASSSPGTGKNLLGGYTF,NA,TRBV4-1,TRBJ1-2
CASSVEVRAGGQLKQFF,few,TRBV9,TRBJ2-1
CASSLDRGSSYEQFF,many,TRBV4-3,TRBJ2-1
CASSTGQNRNTIYF,few,TRBV2,TRBJ1-3
CASMGGRGPADTQYF,many,TRBV7-2,TRBJ2-3
CSVRLGRGAGDTQYF,NA,TRBV20-1,TRBJ2-3
CSARFPQSNEKLFF,NA,TRBV20-1,TRBJ1-4
CASSRGTTLFLYNEQFF,many,TRBV4-1,TRBJ2-1
CASRYRVSGNTIYF,NA,TRBV6-5,TRBJ1-3
CASSLAGLRTDTQYF,NA,TRBV7-9,TRBJ2-3
CASSPGTDRETQYF,many,TRBV18,TRBJ2-5
CASSPLDGELFF,NA,TRBV11-3,TRBJ2-2
CASSLGQGRHQPQHF,many,TRBV4-1,TRBJ1-5
CASRFGQGRTDTQYF,NA,TRBV28,TRBJ2-3
CASSLVGSGANVLTF,many,TRBV5-1,TRBJ2-6
CASSSRGVDYGYTF,NA,TRBV12-3/TRBV12-4,TRBJ1-2
CASSWGSEQFF,many,TRBV7-9,TRBJ2-1
CASSLGVYDSPLHF,many,TRBV5-1,TRBJ1-6
CASSLTPGKMETQYF,NA,TRBV7-3,TRBJ2-5
CASSFQPASTDTQYF,many,TRBV7-6,TRBJ2-3
CASSIGTNYGYTF,NA,TRBV19,TRBJ1-2
CASSLDGLAGAEAQYF,many,TRBV7-2,TRBJ2-3
CASSQGATDTQYF,many,TRBV4-3,TRBJ2-3
CASSLRGTGSQPQHF,few,TRBV5-6,TRBJ1-5